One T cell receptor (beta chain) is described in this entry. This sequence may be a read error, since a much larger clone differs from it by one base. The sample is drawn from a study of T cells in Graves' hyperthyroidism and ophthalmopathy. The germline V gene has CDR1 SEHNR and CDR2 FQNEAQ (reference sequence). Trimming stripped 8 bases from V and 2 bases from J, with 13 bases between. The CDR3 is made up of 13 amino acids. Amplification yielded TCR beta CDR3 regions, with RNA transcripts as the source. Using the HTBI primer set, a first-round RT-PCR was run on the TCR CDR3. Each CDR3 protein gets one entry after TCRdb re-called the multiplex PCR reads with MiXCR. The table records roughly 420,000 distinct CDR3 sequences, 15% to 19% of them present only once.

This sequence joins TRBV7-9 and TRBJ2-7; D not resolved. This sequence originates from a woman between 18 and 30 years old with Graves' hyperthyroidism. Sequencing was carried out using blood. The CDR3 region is CASGQPGPYEQYF. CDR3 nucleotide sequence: TGTGCCAGCGGCCAACCGGGTCCCTACGAGCAGTACTTC.